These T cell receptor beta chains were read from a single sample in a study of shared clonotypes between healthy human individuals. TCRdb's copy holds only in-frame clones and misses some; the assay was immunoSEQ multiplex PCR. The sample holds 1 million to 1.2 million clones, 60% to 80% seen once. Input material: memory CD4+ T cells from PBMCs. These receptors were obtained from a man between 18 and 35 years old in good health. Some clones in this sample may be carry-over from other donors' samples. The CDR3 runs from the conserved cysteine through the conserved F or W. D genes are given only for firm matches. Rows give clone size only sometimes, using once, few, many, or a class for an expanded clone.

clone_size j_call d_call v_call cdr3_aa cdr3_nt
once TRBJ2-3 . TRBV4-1 CASSQVPREYTWRASTDTQYF TGCGCCAGCAGCCAAGTTCCCAGGGAGTATACGTGGAGAGCGAGCACAGATACGCAGTATTTT
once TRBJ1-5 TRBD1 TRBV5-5 CASSLSTGGNQPQHF TGTGCCAGCAGCTTGTCGACAGGGGGCAATCAGCCCCAGCATTTT
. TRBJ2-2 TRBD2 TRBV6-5 CASSTLAGEVGELFF TGTGCCAGCAGTACACTAGCGGGAGAGGTCGGGGAGCTGTTTTTT
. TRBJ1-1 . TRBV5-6 CASKTGLRDTEAFF TGTGCCAGCAAAACGGGGCTTCGGGACACTGAAGCTTTCTTT
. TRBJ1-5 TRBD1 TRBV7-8 CASSGRDRASFYSNQPQHF TGTGCCAGCAGCGGCCGGGACAGGGCCTCCTTTTATAGCAATCAGCCCCAGCATTTT
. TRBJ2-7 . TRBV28 CASAGGSGALGEQYF TGTGCCAGCGCCGGGGGTAGCGGAGCTCTAGGGGAGCAGTACTTC
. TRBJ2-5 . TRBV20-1 CSAERETQYF TGCAGTGCTGAGAGAGAGACCCAGTACTTC
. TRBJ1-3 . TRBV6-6 CASSYSGRNGGNTIYF TGTGCCAGCAGTTACTCGGGCAGGAACGGTGGAAACACCATATATTTT
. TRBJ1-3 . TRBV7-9 CASSKDGNSGNTIYF TGTGCCAGCAGCAAGGACGGAAACTCTGGAAACACCATATATTTT
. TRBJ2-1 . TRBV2 CASERLGYNEQFF TGTGCCAGCGAACGACTAGGTTACAATGAGCAGTTCTTC
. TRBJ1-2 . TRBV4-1 CASSQDGWGEYNGYTF TGCGCCAGCAGCCAAGATGGATGGGGGGAGTACAATGGCTACACCTTC
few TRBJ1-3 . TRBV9 CASSLRMDSGNTIYF TGTGCCAGCAGCCTCCGGATGGACTCTGGAAACACCATATATTTT
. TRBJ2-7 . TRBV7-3 CASSRASGPSYEQYF TGTGCCAGCAGCCGCGCCAGCGGCCCCTCCTACGAGCAGTACTTC
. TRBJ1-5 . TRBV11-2 CASSTGAGWWQPQHF TGTGCCAGCAGCACCGGAGCAGGGTGGTGGCAGCCCCAGCATTTT
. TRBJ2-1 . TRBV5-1 CASSETGQNEQFF TGCGCCAGCAGCGAAACAGGGCAGAATGAGCAGTTCTTC
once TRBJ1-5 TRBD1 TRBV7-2 CASSLRTTGGLQPQHF TGTGCCAGCAGCCTACGGACGACAGGGGGTTTACAGCCCCAGCATTTT
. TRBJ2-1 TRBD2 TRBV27 CASSFLDGGSEYNEQFF TGTGCCAGCAGTTTTCTAGATGGCGGGAGTGAGTACAATGAGCAGTTCTTC